Shown below are 26 T cell receptor beta chains from a single sample sequenced in a study of molecular identifiers for immune sequencing clone quantification. TCRdb reprocessed the PCR reads with MiXCR, giving one entry per CDR3 protein. Among hundreds of thousands of distinct CDR3 sequences listed, 15% to 20% were seen once. Sequencing used naive CD8+ T cells from blood, with Jurkat cell RNA spiked in. Specified subset: FACS-sorted CD8+CD4-CCR7+CD45RA+ naive T cells. The receptors come from a human donor in good health. Some libraries in this study had Jurkat cell RNA spiked in.

At least ten counts were recorded for this clonotype. The J gene is TRBJ1-6, the V gene TRBV6-5, with 8 bases aligning to TRBD1. V lost 5 bases, J lost 3 bases, and 6 bases stayed unmatched. This CDR3 has 16 amino acids. Germline V gene sequence: CDR1 MNHEY, CDR2 SVGAGI. CDR3 protein: CASSAGTGLYNSPLHF. The CDR3, as DNA: TGTGCCAGCAGTGCCGGGACAGGACTCTATAATTCACCCCTCCACTTT.

As to this clonotype: At one end, the junction sequence differs from germline, possibly due to a read error. CDR3 nucleotide sequence: TGCGCCAGCAGCCCCTCCCCGACAGTATCTAACTATGGCTGCACCTTC. This sequence encodes CASSPSPTVSNYGCTF. The chain couples TRBV5-1 to TRBJ1-2; D might be TRBD1 (5 bases). Germline CDR1 reads SGHRS; CDR2 reads YFSETQ. The CDR3 extends over 16 amino acids.

For this clonotype: A much larger clone lies one base from this, so it may be a read error. In DNA, the CDR3 is TGTGCCAGCGGATATCCGGGACAGGGTCCATTGGACCCGAGCACTGAAGCTTTCTTT. It yields the protein CASGYPGQGPLDPSTEAFF. This chain links TRBV5-4 with TRBJ1-1; 9 bases line up with TRBD1. V shed 7 bases, J shed 4 bases, and the junction held 23 bases outside the gene matches. The CDR3 totals 19 residues. Germline CDR1 and CDR2: SGHNT and YYREEE (reference sequence).

This clonotype came up many times. V usage is TRBV6-5 and J usage is TRBJ2-7; tentatively, D is TRBD2 (5 bases). Trimming took 0 bases from V and 6 from J, leaving 9 bases between them. Germline V CDR1 and CDR2: MNHEY, SVGAGI. This CDR3 region has 13 residues. In DNA form, the CDR3 reads TGTGCCAGCAGTTACTCCGCCGAGGGCGAGCAGTACTTC. This translates into CASSYSAEGEQYF.

This clonotype was recorded many times. The V call is TRBV11-2, the J call TRBJ2-1; unclear D gene. CDR3 length: 15 residues. Trimming cost V 4 bases and J 4 bases, with 14 bases left between them. Germline values: CDR1 SGHAT, CDR2 FQNNGV. The CDR3 coding sequence is TGTGCCAGCAGCTCGACTGGATCGAGGTACAATGAGCAGTTCTTC. Residues: CASSSTGSRYNEQFF.

This clonotype occurred many times. CDR3 coding DNA: TGCGCCAGCAGCCTAAGACAGGGGTACGACGAGCAGTACTTC. Amino acid sequence: CASSLRQGYDEQYF. V is TRBV5-1 and J is TRBJ2-7; the match to TRBD1 covers 8 bases. Germline values: CDR1 SGHRS, CDR2 YFSETQ. The J segment lost 5 bases and the V segment lost 4 bases, leaving 8 bases of the junction unmatched. The CDR3 totals 14 residues.

In its sample, this clonotype was seen a few times. The chain recombines TRBV14 with TRBJ1-2; 7 bases map to TRBD1. CDR1 is SGHDN, CDR2 FVKESK, per germline. V shed 4 bases, J shed 8 bases, and the junction held 7 bases outside the gene matches. This CDR3 comprises 13 residues. The CDR3 sequence: CASSPDRARGYTF. CDR3 nucleotide sequence: TGTGCCAGCAGCCCCGACAGGGCGCGAGGCTACACCTTC.

There are many counts of this clonotype. The chain employs TRBV12-3 or TRBV12-4 and TRBJ2-3; D is undetermined. V was trimmed by 8 bases and J by 6 bases, leaving 15 bases between them. The CDR3 totals 13 residues. CDR3 region: CASGSGLEDTQYF. CDR3 in DNA: TGTGCCAGCGGATCGGGCCTTGAGGATACGCAGTATTTT.

This chain links TRBV18 with TRBJ1-1; 9 bases are a match to TRBD1. CDR1 KGHSH and CDR2 LQKENI come from the germline V gene. The V segment lost 2 bases and the J segment 6 bases; nucleotides outside the gene matches: 7. The CDR3 totals 15 residues. The CDR3 region has the DNA TGTGCCAGCTCACCATCGGGGACAGGGTTCGCTGAAGCTTTCTTT. It is translated as CASSPSGTGFAEAFF.

This clonotype came up a few times. The V gene is TRBV30, the J gene TRBJ2-7, with 9 bases fitting TRBD2. Germline values: CDR1 GTSNPN, CDR2 SVGIG (reference sequence). This CDR3 comprises 15 residues. Trimming at V came to 3 bases and at J to 8 bases, leaving 14 bases not matched to a gene. The CDR3 loop is CAWRPPPAGGLKQYF. CDR3 nucleotides: TGTGCCTGGAGACCCCCCCCAGCGGGGGGACTAAAGCAGTACTTC.

In its sample, this clonotype was seen many times. The CDR3 sequence: CASSLRGPKNIQYF. CDR3 sequence (DNA): TGTGCCAGCAGCTTGCGGGGACCCAAAAACATTCAGTACTTC. The chain couples TRBV5-6 to TRBJ2-4; tentatively, D is TRBD1 or TRBD2 (5 bases each). CDR1 and CDR2 from the germline V gene are SGHDT and YYEEEE. The CDR3 is made up of 14 amino acids. V shed 1 base and J shed 2 bases, with 7 bases lying between them. The full variable domain, its missing parts supplied by reference TRBV5-6 and TRBJ2-4, is DAGVTQSPTHLIKTRGQQVTLRCSPKSGHDTVSWYQQALGQGPQFIFQYYEEEERQRGNFPDRFSGHQFPNYSSELNVNALLLGDSALYLCASSLRGPKNIQYFGAGTRLSVL.

Notes on this clonotype: A much larger clone lies one base from this, so it may be a read error. V gene TRBV3-1 combines with J gene TRBJ1-3; 10 nucleotides agree with TRBD1. This CDR3 has 15 residues. J was trimmed by 9 bases and V by 5 bases; bases with no gene match: 10. Germline V gives CDR1 LGHDT, CDR2 YNNKEL (reference sequence). Here the CDR3 reads CASSNAGTGETTIYF. CDR3 DNA sequence: TGTGCCAGCAGCAACGCCGGGACAGGGGAAACCACCATATATTTT.

This clonotype was counted between two and nine times. The V and J genes are TRBV10-3 and TRBJ2-7; TRBD1 might be the D (6 bases). Germline values: CDR1 ENHRY, CDR2 SYGVKD. The CDR3 is 13 amino acids. Trimming took 4 bases from V and 6 from J, leaving 13 bases between them. The CDR3 bases are TGTGCCATCAGTGTCCCTACAGGGTTCGAGCAGTACTTC. Translating it yields CAISVPTGFEQYF.

The CDR3 DNA reads as TGTGCCAGCGGCAGAGGGACAGGGGAGAACACTGAAGCTTTCTTT. Translation gives CASGRGTGENTEAFF. The chain carries TRBV7-9 and TRBJ1-1, with TRBD1 identical over 10 bases. Losses at the gene ends were 8 bases for V and 1 base for J; bases not matched to a gene: 7. CDR3 length: 15 residues. CDR1 is SEHNR and CDR2 is FQNEAQ in the germline V gene (reference sequence).

A word on this clonotype: This clone may be a read error of a much larger clone one base away. The chain is built from TRBV7-9 and TRBJ2-3; D is perhaps TRBD2 (5 bases). The germline gives CDR1 SEHNR, CDR2 FQNEAQ (reference sequence). V lost 10 bases to trimming and J lost 2 bases, with 16 bases between them. This CDR3 is 14 amino acids long. CDR3: CAIRSGGFTDTQYF. DNA of the CDR3: TGTGCCATCAGATCAGGAGGTTTCACAGATACGCAGTATTTT.

This clonotype was observed many times. The rearrangement links TRBV28 to TRBJ2-2; D gene unclear. This CDR3 is 16 amino acids long. Trimming removed 5 bases at V and 4 bases at J, with 17 bases between. Germline V lookup: CDR1 MDHEN, CDR2 SYDVKM. CDR3 loop: CASSPQPRPRTGELFF. DNA for the CDR3: TGTGCCAGCAGTCCCCAACCAAGACCCCGCACCGGGGAGCTGTTTTTT.

Note on this clonotype: A read error is possible here, since a much larger clone lies one base away. The chain recombines TRBV27 with TRBJ2-4, with TRBD2 matching over 7 bases. Germline loops: CDR1 MNHEY, CDR2 SMNVEV (reference sequence). Unmatched junction bases numbered 14, after V lost 7 bases and J lost 14 bases. This CDR3 is 13 amino acids long. This CDR3 is CASKPAGTAGEYF. CDR3 nucleotides: TGTGCCAGCAAACCGGCCGGGACGGCGGGGGAGTACTTC.

The table lists this clonotype with many counts. The rearrangement joins TRBV7-9 to TRBJ1-1; D is unresolved. Germline V gene sequence: CDR1 SEHNR, CDR2 FQNEAQ (reference sequence). V lost 5 bases and J 7 bases, leaving 11 bases between the germline ends. The CDR3 totals 12 residues. The DNA of the CDR3 is TGTGCCAGCAGCCCGCCAGAGATTGAAGCTTTCTTT. Translating it yields CASSPPEIEAFF.

This clonotype was seen many times. The chain recombines TRBV6-5 with TRBJ2-7; a possible D gene is TRBD2 (6 bases). The CDR3 is 15 residues long. Between the trimmed V and J ends, which lost 0 bases and 5 bases, there was a span of 14 bases. Germline assignment: CDR1 MNHEY and CDR2 SVGAGI. The CDR3 protein is CASSYSTGGSDEQYF. The CDR3 coding sequence is TGTGCCAGCAGTTACTCGACCGGGGGTAGCGACGAGCAGTACTTC.

This clonotype was counted once. A read error may explain this, as a much larger clone is one base away. This rearrangement joins TRBV7-9 to TRBJ2-2, with TRBD2 as a possible D gene (6 bases). The V gene's germline CDR1 is SEHNR and CDR2 FQNEAQ (reference sequence). This CDR3 comprises 12 residues. The CDR3, as DNA: TGTGCCAGCCTTGGCAATGGCGGGGAGCAGTTTTTT. Translating gives CASLGNGGEQFF.

In this sample, this clonotype turned up many times. The rearrangement links TRBV29-1 to TRBJ2-7; D is perhaps TRBD2 (5 bases). The length of the CDR3 is 12 residues. Trimming cost V 0 bases and J 4 bases, with 7 bases left between them. Germline-derived CDR1 and CDR2 are SQVTM and ANQGSEA. Here the CDR3 reads CSVEDREYEQYF. The DNA for the CDR3 is TGCAGCGTTGAAGATCGGGAATACGAGCAGTACTTC.

A word on this clonotype: This clone may be a read error of a much larger clone one base away. V is TRBV27 and J is TRBJ1-5, with 10 positions matching TRBD1. The CDR3 consists of 15 residues. Trimming at V came to 7 bases and at J to 2 bases, leaving 5 bases not matched to a gene. Per the germline V gene, CDR1 is MNHEY and CDR2 is SMNVEV (reference sequence). The CDR3 region has the DNA TGTGCCAGCATTATAGGGACAGGGGGCAATCAGCCCCAGCATTTT. Protein sequence: CASIIGTGGNQPQHF.

This clonotype was counted ten times or more. The V gene is TRBV29-1, the J gene TRBJ2-2; 7 bases align to TRBD1. With 6 bases clipped from V and 0 bases from J, the junction kept 1 base outside the gene matches. This CDR3 is 13 amino acids long. CDR1 and CDR2 (germline): SQVTM, ANQGSEA. Written as DNA, the CDR3 is TGCAGCGTAGGGACAGCGAACACCGGGGAGCTGTTTTTT. Translating it yields CSVGTANTGELFF.

This clonotype has just a few counts. V gene TRBV15 combines with J gene TRBJ1-1; TRBD1 matches at 9 bases. The CDR3 spans 20 residues. V trimming: 1 base; J trimming: 3 bases; junction bases outside the gene matches: 18. Germline CDR1 is LNHNV and CDR2 is YYDKDF (reference sequence). CDR3 protein: CATSRALPGQGAPRDTEAFF. The CDR3, as DNA: TGTGCCACCAGCAGAGCTTTACCGGGACAGGGCGCCCCGAGGGACACTGAAGCTTTCTTT.

In its sample, this clonotype was seen many times. This chain connects TRBV9 to TRBJ2-7; 16 positions agree with TRBD2. Germline CDR1 reads SGDLS; CDR2 reads YYNGEE. This CDR3 comprises 17 residues. The ends lost 2 bases at V and 2 bases at J; junction bases unmatched: 4. CDR3 loop: CASSVEGLAGGAYEQYF. CDR3 DNA sequence: TGTGCCAGCAGCGTCGAGGGACTAGCGGGAGGGGCCTACGAGCAGTACTTC.

This chain uses TRBV20-1 with TRBJ2-5; the D gene is possibly TRBD1 (6 bases). Deletions cut 0 bases from V and 7 bases from J, with 15 bases between. Germline CDR1 and CDR2: DFQATT and SNEGSKA (reference sequence). This CDR3 spans 14 amino acids. The CDR3 protein is CSARDLDRGGTQYF. In DNA, the CDR3 is TGCAGTGCTAGAGACCTGGACAGAGGGGGGACCCAGTACTTC.